This T cell receptor (beta chain) comes out of a study of regulatory T cells in long-lasting Graves disease. Whole-study context: The study enrolled newly diagnosed Graves' patients on antithyroid drugs under 3 months. Study-wide results and limits: Preferential use of TRBV28, TRBJ1-2 and TRBJ2-5 was seen in persistent disease.

This clonotype has a count of ten or more. No antigen is known for it. The time point here: newly diagnosed GD, antithyroid drugs for less than 3 months. The TCR library was prepared using RNA isolated from PBMCs. Researchers made TCR beta libraries by using iRepertoire HTBI primers and running Arm-PCR on CDR3 regions. TCRdb ran MiXCR on the multiplex PCR reads and lists one entry per CDR3 protein. The table lists a few hundred thousand distinct CDR3 sequences, 16% of them singletons. The germline CDR1 and CDR2 sequences are LNHNV and YYDKDF (reference sequence). The CDR3 sequence is 14 residues long. V shed 2 bases, J shed 6 bases, and the junction held 5 bases outside the gene matches. The same data also went into a second study, on T cells in Graves' hyperthyroidism and ophthalmopathy. That report notes: Patients aged 18 to 65 with hyperthyroidism were newly diagnosed, with duration under 2 months.

The J gene is TRBJ1-2, the V gene TRBV15; 8 bases are a match to TRBD1. The receptor was derived from a man in his forties or fifties with Graves disease. The material was peripheral blood mononuclear cells (PBMCs), obtained at new diagnosis, from a patient treated with antithyroid drugs. CDR3 region: CATSRRTTGDGYTF. For the CDR3, the DNA is TGTGCCACCAGCAGACGTACGACAGGGGATGGCTACACCTTC.